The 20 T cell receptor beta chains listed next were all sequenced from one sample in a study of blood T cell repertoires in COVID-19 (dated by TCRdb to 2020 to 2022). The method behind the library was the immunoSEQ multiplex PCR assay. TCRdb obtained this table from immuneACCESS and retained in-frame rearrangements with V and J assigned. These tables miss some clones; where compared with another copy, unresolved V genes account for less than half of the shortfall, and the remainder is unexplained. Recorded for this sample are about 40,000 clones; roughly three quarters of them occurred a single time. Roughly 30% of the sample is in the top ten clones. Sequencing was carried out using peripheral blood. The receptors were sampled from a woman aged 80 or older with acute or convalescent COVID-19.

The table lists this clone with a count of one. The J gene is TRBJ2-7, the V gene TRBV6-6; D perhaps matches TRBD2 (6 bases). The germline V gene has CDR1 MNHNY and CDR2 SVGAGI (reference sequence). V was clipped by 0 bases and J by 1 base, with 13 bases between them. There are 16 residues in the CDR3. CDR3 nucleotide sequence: TGTGCCAGCAGTTACTCGAGCAGCGGGTATTCCTACGAGCAGTACTTC. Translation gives CASSYSSSGYSYEQYF.

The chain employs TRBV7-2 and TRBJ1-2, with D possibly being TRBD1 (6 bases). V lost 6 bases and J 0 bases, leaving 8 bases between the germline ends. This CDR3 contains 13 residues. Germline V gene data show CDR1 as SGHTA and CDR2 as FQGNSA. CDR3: CASRSGANYGYTF. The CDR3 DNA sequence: TGTGCCAGCAGGTCAGGGGCTAACTATGGCTACACCTTC.

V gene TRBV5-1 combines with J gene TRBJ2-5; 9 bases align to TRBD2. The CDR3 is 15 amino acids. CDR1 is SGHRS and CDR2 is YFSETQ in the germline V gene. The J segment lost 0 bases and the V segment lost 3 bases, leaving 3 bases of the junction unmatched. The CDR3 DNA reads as TGCGCCAGCAGCTCGGGACTAGCAAACCAAGAGACCCAGTACTTC. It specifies CASSSGLANQETQYF.

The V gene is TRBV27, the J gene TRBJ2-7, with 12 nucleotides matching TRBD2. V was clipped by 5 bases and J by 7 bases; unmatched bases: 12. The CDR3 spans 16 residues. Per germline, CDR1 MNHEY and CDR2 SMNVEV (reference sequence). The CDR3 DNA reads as TGTGCCAGCAGTAGAATACTAGCGGGAGGATCGAGAGAGCAGTACTTC. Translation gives CASSRILAGGSREQYF.

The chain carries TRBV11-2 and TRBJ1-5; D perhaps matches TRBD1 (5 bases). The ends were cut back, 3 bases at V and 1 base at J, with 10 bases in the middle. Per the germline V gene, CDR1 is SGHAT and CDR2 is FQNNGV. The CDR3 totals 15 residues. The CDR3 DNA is TGTGCCAGCAGCTTCACTGACAGCAGCAATCAGCCCCAGCATTTT. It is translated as CASSFTDSSNQPQHF.

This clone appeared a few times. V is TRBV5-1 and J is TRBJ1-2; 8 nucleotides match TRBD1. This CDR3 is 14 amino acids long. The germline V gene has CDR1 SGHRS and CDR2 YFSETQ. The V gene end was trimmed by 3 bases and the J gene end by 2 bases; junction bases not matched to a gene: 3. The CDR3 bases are TGCGCCAGCAGCTACCCAGGGGGCAACTATGGCTACACCTTC. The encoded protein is CASSYPGGNYGYTF.

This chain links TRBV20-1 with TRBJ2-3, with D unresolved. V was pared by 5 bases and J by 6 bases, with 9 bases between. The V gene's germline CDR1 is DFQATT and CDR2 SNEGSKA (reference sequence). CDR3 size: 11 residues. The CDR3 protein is CSAEYRDTQYF. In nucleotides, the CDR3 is TGCAGTGCTGAGTACCGGGATACGCAGTATTTT.

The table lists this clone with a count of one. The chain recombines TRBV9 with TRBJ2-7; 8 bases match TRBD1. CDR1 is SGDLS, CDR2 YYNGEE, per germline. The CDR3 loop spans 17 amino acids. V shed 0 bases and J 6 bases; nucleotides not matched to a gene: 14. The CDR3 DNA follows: TGTGCCAGCAGCGTAGACCCCCTAGCCAGGGGGCAAGTCGAGCAGTACTTC. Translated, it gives CASSVDPLARGQVEQYF. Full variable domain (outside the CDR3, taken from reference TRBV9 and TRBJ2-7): DSGVTQTPKHLITATGQRVTLRCSPRSGDLSVYWYQQSLDQGLQFLIQYYNGEERAKGNILERFSAQQFPDLHSELNLSSLELGDSALYFCASSVDPLARGQVEQYFGPGTRLTVT.

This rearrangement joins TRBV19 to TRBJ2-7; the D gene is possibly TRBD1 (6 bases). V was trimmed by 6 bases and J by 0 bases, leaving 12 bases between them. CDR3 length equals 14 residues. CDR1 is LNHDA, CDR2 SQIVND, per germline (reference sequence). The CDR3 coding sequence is TGTGCCAGTAGCCCCCGGGACAACTCCTACGAGCAGTACTTC. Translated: CASSPRDNSYEQYF.

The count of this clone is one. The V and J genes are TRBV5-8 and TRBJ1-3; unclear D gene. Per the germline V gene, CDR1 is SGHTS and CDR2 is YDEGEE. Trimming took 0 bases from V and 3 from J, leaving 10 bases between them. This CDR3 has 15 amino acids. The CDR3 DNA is TGTGCCAGCAGCTTGGGAGGGCAACTTGGAAACACCATATATTTT. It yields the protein CASSLGGQLGNTIYF.

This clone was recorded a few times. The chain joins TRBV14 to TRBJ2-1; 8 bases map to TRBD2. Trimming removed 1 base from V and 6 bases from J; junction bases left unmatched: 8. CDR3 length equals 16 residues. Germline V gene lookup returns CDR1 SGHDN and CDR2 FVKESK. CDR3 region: CASSQGTGGPINEQFF. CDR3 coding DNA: TGTGCCAGCAGCCAAGGCACGGGAGGGCCGATCAATGAGCAGTTCTTC.

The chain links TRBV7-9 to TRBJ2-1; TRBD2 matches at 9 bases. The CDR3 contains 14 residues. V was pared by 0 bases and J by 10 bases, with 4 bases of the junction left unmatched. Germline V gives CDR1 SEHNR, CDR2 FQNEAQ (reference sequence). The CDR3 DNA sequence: TGTGCCAGCAGCTTAGCGCACGGACTAGCGGAGCAGTTCTTC. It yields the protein CASSLAHGLAEQFF.

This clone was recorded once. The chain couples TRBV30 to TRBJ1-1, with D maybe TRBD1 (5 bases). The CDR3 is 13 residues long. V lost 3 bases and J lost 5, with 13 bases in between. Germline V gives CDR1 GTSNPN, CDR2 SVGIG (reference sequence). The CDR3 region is CAWSSGARTEAFF. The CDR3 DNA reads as TGTGCCTGGAGCTCTGGGGCAAGAACTGAAGCTTTCTTT.

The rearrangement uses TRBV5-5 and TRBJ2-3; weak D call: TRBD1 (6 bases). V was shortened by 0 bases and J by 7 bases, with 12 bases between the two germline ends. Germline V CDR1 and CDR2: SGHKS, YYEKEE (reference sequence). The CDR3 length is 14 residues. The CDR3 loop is CASSLEPGENTQYF. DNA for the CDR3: TGTGCCAGCAGCTTGGAGCCAGGGGAGAATACGCAGTATTTT.

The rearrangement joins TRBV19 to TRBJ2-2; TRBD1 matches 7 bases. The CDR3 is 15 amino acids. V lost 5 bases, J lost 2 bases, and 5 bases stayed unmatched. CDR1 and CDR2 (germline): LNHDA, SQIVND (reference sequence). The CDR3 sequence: CASSPGTENTGELFF. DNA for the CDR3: TGTGCCAGTAGTCCCGGGACAGAAAACACCGGGGAGCTGTTTTTT.

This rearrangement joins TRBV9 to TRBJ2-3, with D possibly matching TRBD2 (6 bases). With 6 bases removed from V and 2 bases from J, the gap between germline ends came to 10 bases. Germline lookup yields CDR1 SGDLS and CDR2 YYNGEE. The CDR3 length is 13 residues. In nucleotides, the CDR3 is TGTGCCAGCAAGGGCGGGATCACAGATACGCAGTATTTT. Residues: CASKGGITDTQYF. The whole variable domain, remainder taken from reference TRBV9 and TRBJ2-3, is DSGVTQTPKHLITATGQRVTLRCSPRSGDLSVYWYQQSLDQGLQFLIQYYNGEERAKGNILERFSAQQFPDLHSELNLSSLELGDSALYFCASKGGITDTQYFGPGTRLTVL.

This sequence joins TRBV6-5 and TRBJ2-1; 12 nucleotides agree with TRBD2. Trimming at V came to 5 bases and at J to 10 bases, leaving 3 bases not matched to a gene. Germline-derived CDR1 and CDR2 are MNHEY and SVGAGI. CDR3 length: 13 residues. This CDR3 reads CASSPGLAGEQFF. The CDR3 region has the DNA TGTGCCAGCAGTCCAGGACTAGCGGGAGAGCAGTTCTTC.

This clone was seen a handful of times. CDR3 DNA: TGTGCCAGCAGCTTTAGAGGGGGCTCCTACGAGCAGTACTTC. It encodes CASSFRGGSYEQYF. The chain employs TRBV5-8 and TRBJ2-7; possible D gene TRBD1, 6 bases. V shed 2 bases and J shed 0 bases, with 9 bases lying between them. The length of the CDR3 is 14 residues. Germline V gene lookup returns CDR1 SGHTS and CDR2 YDEGEE.

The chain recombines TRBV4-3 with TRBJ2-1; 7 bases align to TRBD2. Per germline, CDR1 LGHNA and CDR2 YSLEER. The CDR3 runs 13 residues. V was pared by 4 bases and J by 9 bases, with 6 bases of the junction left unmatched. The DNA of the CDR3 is TGCGCCAGCAGCCTGCGCGGGGGACCTGAGCAGTTCTTC. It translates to CASSLRGGPEQFF.

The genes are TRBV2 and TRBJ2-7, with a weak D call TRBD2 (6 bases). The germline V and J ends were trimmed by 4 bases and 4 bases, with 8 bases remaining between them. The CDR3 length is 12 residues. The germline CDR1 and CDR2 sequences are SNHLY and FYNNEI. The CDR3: CASSGGIYEQYF. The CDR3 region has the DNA TGTGCCAGCAGTGGCGGGATTTACGAGCAGTACTTC.